This is a list of T cell receptor beta chains from one sample in a study of blood T cell repertoires in COVID-19. The method was immunoSEQ multiplex PCR; TCRdb's version includes in-frame clones alone and lacks a portion of them. The sample yields more than 250,000 clones, about 85% seen once. Sequences were obtained from PBMCs or T cells enriched from blood (not recorded which). Receptors were obtained from a woman in her 30s who had recovered from COVID-19. Each CDR3 is given with its conserved first and last residue. D genes are given only for firm matches. Clone size appears in some rows only: once, few, many, or a class for an expanded clone.

V	J	D	size	CDR3	DNA
TRBV5-1	TRBJ2-1	TRBD1	NA	CASSQGQEPRGPEVGFVNEQFF	TGCGCCAGCAGCCAGGGGCAGGAACCAAGGGGGCCAGAGGTGGGCTTTGTCAATGAGCAGTTCTTC
TRBV3-1/TRBV3-2	TRBJ1-1	TRBD1	NA	CASSRIPGQGGTLGPTEAFF	TGTGCCAGCAGCCGCATTCCGGGACAGGGGGGTACTTTAGGTCCCACTGAAGCTTTCTTT
TRBV30	TRBJ2-4	NA	NA	CAWSSPWTAKKLAKNIQYF	TGTGCCTGGAGTTCTCCCTGGACAGCGAAAAAGCTAGCCAAAAACATTCAGTACTTC
TRBV30	TRBJ1-2	NA	NA	CAWSPPPGYTF	TGTGCCTGGAGCCCTCCCCCTGGCTACACCTTC
TRBV11-3	TRBJ2-2	NA	once	CASSLDLSGELFF	TGTGCCAGCAGCTTAGATCTTTCCGGGGAGCTGTTTTTT
TRBV29-1	TRBJ1-1	NA	NA	CSVPRQGLGAFF	TGCAGCGTACCGCGGCAGGGTCTAGGAGCTTTCTTT
TRBV20-1	TRBJ2-2	NA	NA	CSARDKGELFF	TGCAGTGCTAGAGACAAAGGGGAGCTGTTTTTT
TRBV5-4	TRBJ1-3	NA	NA	CASSLSGGSSGNTIYF	TGTGCCAGCAGCTTGTCGGGCGGGAGCTCTGGAAACACCATATATTTT
TRBV7-9	TRBJ2-3	TRBD2	NA	CATAGGTDTQYF	TGTGCCACCGCGGGGGGTACAGATACGCAGTATTTT
TRBV14	TRBJ2-2	NA	NA	CASSQVQANTGELFF	TGTGCCAGCAGCCAAGTCCAGGCGAACACCGGGGAGCTGTTTTTT
TRBV4-1	TRBJ1-4	TRBD1	NA	CASSQSGGEGEKLFF	TGCGCCAGCAGCCAGTCAGGGGGCGAGGGTGAAAAACTGTTTTTT
TRBV6-5	TRBJ1-2	NA	NA	CASSPTGDEYGYTF	TGTGCCAGCAGTCCCACCGGAGACGAGTATGGCTACACCTTC
TRBV19	TRBJ1-1	NA	NA	CASSIDRTEAFF	TGTGCCAGTAGTATAGATCGCACTGAAGCTTTCTTT
TRBV15	TRBJ1-1	NA	NA	CATSRDRTVEAFF	TGTGCCACCAGCAGAGATCGCACAGTCGAAGCTTTCTTT
TRBV18	TRBJ2-6	TRBD2	NA	CASSPTRSARGSGANVLTF	TGTGCCAGCTCACCAACCAGGTCGGCGCGGGGGTCTGGGGCCAACGTCCTGACTTTC
TRBV5-1	TRBJ1-1	TRBD1	NA	CASSLARQGVAEAFF	TGCGCCAGCAGCTTGGCGAGACAGGGGGTTGCTGAAGCTTTCTTT
TRBV3-1/TRBV3-2	TRBJ1-1	NA	NA	CASSQGGQMNTEAFF	TGTGCCAGCAGCCAAGGGGGGCAGATGAACACTGAAGCTTTCTTT
TRBV19	TRBJ2-3	NA	NA	CASSRRQGQPPDTQYF	TGTGCCAGTAGTCGACGACAAGGACAGCCTCCAGATACGCAGTATTTT
TRBV7-2	TRBJ2-7	NA	NA	CASSLGLGQTYEQYF	TGTGCCAGCAGCTTGGGCCTCGGACAAACCTACGAGCAGTACTTC
TRBV4-1	TRBJ1-5	NA	NA	CASSQDLGLSQVGQPQHF	TGCGCCAGCAGCCAAGATCTGGGACTCTCACAGGTAGGTCAGCCCCAGCATTTT
TRBV19	TRBJ1-5	TRBD1	NA	CASSITGGWQPQHF	TGTGCCAGTAGTATTACAGGGGGCTGGCAGCCCCAGCATTTT
TRBV6-5	TRBJ2-7	TRBD1	NA	CASSWDRGYEQYF	TGTGCCAGCAGTTGGGACAGGGGTTACGAGCAGTACTTC
TRBV5-5	TRBJ1-1	NA	NA	CASSRQGLDTEAFF	TGTGCCAGCAGCAGGCAGGGTTTGGACACTGAAGCTTTCTTT
TRBV19	TRBJ1-5	NA	few	CASIGTSAGYSNQPQHF	TGTGCCAGTATCGGCACCTCGGCGGGTTATAGCAATCAGCCCCAGCATTTT
TRBV6-2/TRBV6-3	TRBJ1-5	TRBD1	NA	CASSYTLGQGATDGQPQHF	TGTGCCAGCAGTTACACTCTCGGCCAGGGGGCTACGGACGGTCAGCCCCAGCATTTT